The 24 T cell receptor beta chains in this list originate from one sample, sequenced in a study of T-cell memory formation after mild COVID-19. TCRdb used MiXCR to reprocess the 5' RACE reads, holding one entry per CDR3 protein. The sample lists roughly 200,000 distinct CDR3 sequences, 9% to 10% occurring once. The sample comprised PBMCs or a T cell subset sorted from them (not recorded which). These receptors all come from a man aged 18-30 years who had mild COVID-19 (a few samples of this study predate the infection). Cell type and time point are not known.

This clonotype appeared many times. This chain uses TRBV5-1 with TRBJ2-7, with 7 bases lining up with TRBD1. With V trimmed by 1 base and J by 1 base, 5 bases remained unmatched. The germline gives CDR1 SGHRS, CDR2 YFSETQ. The CDR3 loop spans 15 amino acids. The DNA for the CDR3 is TGCGCCAGCAGCTTGCAGGGGGATCGGTCCTACGAGCAGTACTTC. This translates into CASSLQGDRSYEQYF.

This clonotype has a count of ten or more. The J gene is TRBJ1-6, the V gene TRBV28, with a possible D match to TRBD1 (6 bases). V lost 6 bases, J lost 6 bases, and 15 bases lay in between. There are 15 residues in the CDR3. Germline loops: CDR1 MDHEN, CDR2 SYDVKM. In nucleotides, the CDR3 is TGTGCCAGCAGCCCGATGGGGGCGCTTAATTCACCCCTCCACTTT. This gives the protein CASSPMGALNSPLHF.

This clonotype was counted between two and nine times. The V gene is TRBV5-1, the J gene TRBJ2-1; 11 nucleotides agree with TRBD2. The V gene's germline CDR1 is SGHRS and CDR2 YFSETQ. The CDR3 is made up of 16 amino acids. After removal of 3 bases from V and 6 bases from J, the junction contained 8 bases not matched to a gene. In DNA form, the CDR3 reads TGCGCCAGCAGCTCCGCTCTAGCGGGGGGCTTCAATGAGCAGTTCTTC. Protein product: CASSSALAGGFNEQFF.

This clonotype showed up many times. The V gene is TRBV20-1, the J gene TRBJ1-2; no clear D. The CDR3 loop spans 12 amino acids. Germline-derived CDR1 and CDR2 are DFQATT and SNEGSKA (reference sequence). The V end lost 3 bases, the J end lost 4 bases, and 9 bases lay between the germline ends. CDR3 bases: TGCAGTGCTAGTAGGGCAGGCTATGGCTACACCTTC. This translates into CSASRAGYGYTF.

This clonotype has only a few counts. V is TRBV14 and J is TRBJ1-1, with 7 bases matching TRBD1. V shed 3 bases, J shed 0 bases, and the junction held 1 base outside the gene matches. The germline gives CDR1 SGHDN, CDR2 FVKESK. This CDR3 has 14 residues. In DNA, the CDR3 is TGTGCCAGCAGCCAGGGACAGCTGAACACTGAAGCTTTCTTT. This codes for CASSQGQLNTEAFF.

The chain recombines TRBV5-1 with TRBJ1-4, with D possibly TRBD1 on 6 matching bases. Germline lookup yields CDR1 SGHRS and CDR2 YFSETQ. This CDR3 has 16 amino acids. Trimming removed 0 bases from V and 1 base from J, with 10 bases in between. CDR3 sequence (DNA): TGCGCCAGCAGCTTGGGGGGGGCAGGAACTAATGAAAAACTGTTTTTT. Protein sequence: CASSLGGAGTNEKLFF.

The rearrangement joins TRBV30 to TRBJ1-2, with D hard to call. This CDR3 contains 12 residues. CDR1 and CDR2 (germline): GTSNPN, SVGIG (reference sequence). V was shortened by 1 base and J by 8 bases, with 11 bases between the two germline ends. The CDR3 coding sequence is TGTGCCTGGAGTGAGGAGGCGGAGGGCTACACCTTC. This codes for CAWSEEAEGYTF.

This clonotype was seen at least ten times. V usage is TRBV20-1 and J usage is TRBJ2-5, with TRBD1 as a possible D gene (6 bases). The CDR3 consists of 15 residues. Germline CDR1 DFQATT, CDR2 SNEGSKA (reference sequence). Between the trimmed V and J ends, which lost 5 bases and 5 bases, there was a span of 21 bases. CDR3: CSAYPGQARGETQYF. CDR3 sequence (DNA): TGCAGTGCTTATCCGGGACAAGCAAGGGGTGAGACCCAGTACTTC.

V usage is TRBV28 and J usage is TRBJ2-1; a weak D match, TRBD1 (5 bases). Trimming left V 2 bases short and J 5 bases short, with 10 bases between. The CDR3 is 14 amino acids. Germline V gene data show CDR1 as MDHEN and CDR2 as SYDVKM. The DNA of the CDR3 is TGTGCCAGCAGTTTAACAGGTCGAGACAATGAGCAGTTCTTC. Translation: CASSLTGRDNEQFF.

Here the CDR3 reads CASSVLAGPGTDTQYF. The CDR3 coding sequence is TGTGCCAGCAGCGTCCTAGCGGGGCCTGGCACAGATACGCAGTATTTT. J is TRBJ2-3 and V is TRBV9; TRBD2 aligns across 9 bases. In germline, CDR1 is SGDLS, CDR2 YYNGEE. Trimming at V came to 2 bases and at J to 1 base, leaving 5 bases not matched to a gene. The CDR3 spans 16 residues.

In regard to this clonotype: The germline gene is not matched at one end of the junction; a read error may be the cause. The V and J genes are TRBV12-3 or TRBV12-4 and TRBJ1-5; TRBD1 matches at 10 bases. This CDR3 contains 16 residues. DNA for the CDR3: TGTGCCAGCAGTCGGGACAGGGGAAGGGGCAATCAGACCCAGCATTTT. This encodes CASSRDRGRGNQTQHF.

This clonotype has a handful of counts. The chain uses TRBV5-1 and TRBJ2-1; D is undetermined. Germline assignment: CDR1 SGHRS and CDR2 YFSETQ. V was shortened by 2 bases and J by 6 bases, with 15 bases between the two germline ends. The CDR3 extends over 15 amino acids. The CDR3 sequence is CASSLGRVPFNEQFF. Written as DNA, the CDR3 is TGCGCCAGCAGCTTAGGACGCGTCCCTTTCAATGAGCAGTTCTTC.

The table lists this clonotype with a few counts. The chain couples TRBV5-1 to TRBJ1-1; possibly TRBD1 for D (6 bases). Per germline, CDR1 SGHRS and CDR2 YFSETQ. The CDR3 is 14 amino acids. Trimming pared 6 bases from V and 4 bases from J, leaving 16 bases between. The CDR3 bases are TGCGCCAGCACCTCCGGGGGGCTGGTCACTGAAGCTTTCTTT. Amino acid sequence: CASTSGGLVTEAFF.

This clonotype has ten or more counts. The chain carries TRBV4-1 and TRBJ1-1; maybe TRBD1 (5 bases). The CDR3 runs to 16 residues. Trimming pared 0 bases from V and 5 bases from J, leaving 16 bases between. The germline V gene encodes CDR1 MGHRA and CDR2 YSYEKL. CDR3 nucleotide sequence: TGCGCCAGCAGCCAAGAAGGGAGCCTTTGGGGGACTGAAGCTTTCTTT. Translated: CASSQEGSLWGTEAFF.

This clonotype was detected a few times. This sequence joins TRBV6-2 or TRBV6-3 and TRBJ2-7; 7 nucleotides match TRBD2. Germline V lookup: CDR1 MNHEY, CDR2 SVGEGT. The J segment lost 3 bases and the V segment lost 10 bases, leaving 6 bases of the junction unmatched. The CDR3 consists of 12 residues. Written as DNA, the CDR3 is TGTGCCACCCGGGCTAGCGGCTACGAGCAGTACGTC. Translated: CATRASGYEQYV.

The table lists this clonotype with a few counts. The CDR3 sequence is CASRVGRRGIEAFF. The DNA for the CDR3 is TGTGCCAGCAGGGTGGGCAGGAGGGGGATTGAAGCTTTCTTT. The genes are TRBV7-2 and TRBJ1-1; the D gene is possibly TRBD1 (6 bases). Trimming left V 6 bases short and J 7 bases short, with 18 bases between. Germline-derived CDR1 and CDR2 are SGHTA and FQGNSA. The CDR3 extends over 14 amino acids. Based on the CDR3 plus reference TRBV7-2 and TRBJ1-1, the full variable domain is GAGVSQSPSNKVTEKGKDVELRCDPISGHTALYWYRQSLGQGLEFLIYFQGNSAPDKSGLPSDRFSAERTGGSVSTLTIQRTQQEDSAVYLCASRVGRRGIEAFFGQGTRLTVV.

The V and J genes are TRBV24-1 and TRBJ2-3; TRBD1 matches at 11 bases. The CDR3 totals 13 residues. V was pared by 10 bases and J by 3 bases, with 2 bases of the junction left unmatched. Germline-derived CDR1 and CDR2 are KGHDR and SFDVKD. The DNA for the CDR3 is TGTGCCACTGGACAGGGGGCAACAGATACGCAGTATTTT. Translated, it gives CATGQGATDTQYF.

The V gene is TRBV4-3, the J gene TRBJ2-2, with TRBD1 matching 8 bases. The V gene's germline CDR1 is LGHNA and CDR2 YSLEER. This CDR3 is 16 amino acids long. The V and J ends lost 4 bases and 4 bases, in that order; junction bases with no gene match: 8. The CDR3 nucleotides read TGCGCCAGCAGCCCCGCAGGGGGCGCAGGCACCGGGGAGCTGTTTTTT. It codes for CASSPAGGAGTGELFF.

By sample fraction, this clonotype is medium-sized (0.01 to 0.1%). The chain links TRBV6-5 to TRBJ1-2; a weak D match, TRBD1 (5 bases). The germline V gene has CDR1 MNHEY and CDR2 SVGAGI. This CDR3 is built from 14 residues. V was clipped by 5 bases and J by 8 bases, with 18 bases between them. This chain's CDR3 is CASSQPPGEGGYTF. The DNA of the CDR3 is TGTGCCAGCAGTCAACCCCCCGGGGAGGGGGGCTACACCTTC.

The chain recombines TRBV7-9 with TRBJ1-2; possibly TRBD1 for D (5 bases). The CDR3 contains 15 residues. CDR1 SEHNR and CDR2 FQNEAQ come from the germline V gene (reference sequence). The V end lost 7 bases, the J end lost 4 bases, and 19 bases lay between the germline ends. CDR3 DNA sequence: TGTGCCAGCACCATGACCTCCGGGACGGCCTATGGCTACACCTTC. Translation: CASTMTSGTAYGYTF.

The table lists this clonotype with many counts. The V and J genes are TRBV5-5 and TRBJ2-1, with D tentatively TRBD2 (6 bases). There are 14 residues in the CDR3. Germline CDR1 SGHKS, CDR2 YYEKEE (reference sequence). Trimming left V 1 base short and J 6 bases short, with 11 bases between. The CDR3 bases are TGTGCCAGCAGCTTGATAATGGGGGGCAATGAGCAGTTCTTC. It codes for CASSLIMGGNEQFF. The complete variable domain, with remaining parts taken from reference TRBV5-5 and TRBJ2-1, reads DAGVTQSPTHLIKTRGQQVTLRCSPISGHKSVSWYQQVLGQGPQFIFQYYEKEERGRGNFPDRFSARQFPNYSSELNVNALLLGDSALYLCASSLIMGGNEQFFGPGTRLTVL.

The chain has TRBV18 and TRBJ2-6; D gene uncertain. Germline assignment: CDR1 KGHSH and CDR2 LQKENI. This CDR3 spans 15 amino acids. Trimming removed 6 bases from V and 0 bases from J, with 9 bases in between. CDR3 nucleotide sequence: TGTGCCAGCTCCCACGGAAGCTCTGGGGCCAACGTCCTGACTTTC. It codes for CASSHGSSGANVLTF.

The chain couples TRBV4-1 to TRBJ2-5; unclear D gene. CDR3 length: 15 amino acids. V lost 3 bases and J lost 4, with 15 bases in between. The V gene's germline CDR1 is MGHRA and CDR2 YSYEKL. CDR3 region: CASSQGVFATETQYF. CDR3 coding DNA: TGCGCCAGCAGCCAGGGCGTTTTCGCGACAGAGACCCAGTACTTC.

This CDR3 is CASSLHHSGANVLTF. The CDR3 DNA sequence: TGTGCCAGCAGTCTACACCACTCTGGGGCCAACGTCCTGACTTTC. The genes are TRBV6-2 or TRBV6-3 and TRBJ2-6, with D unresolved. V was trimmed by 5 bases and J by 0 bases, leaving 8 bases between them. This CDR3 spans 15 amino acids. In germline, CDR1 is MNHEY, CDR2 SVGEGT.